The clone carrying this T cell receptor (beta chain) showed up just a few times. Its antigen is not known. The data were taken from a study of identical twins. The CDR3 covers 16 residues. Germline V gene data show CDR1 as SGHNT and CDR2 as YENEEA. V was pared by 3 bases and J by 1 base, with 15 bases between. Template switching supplied a universal primer site; unique molecular identifiers were carried on the cDNA. TCRdb reprocessed the 5' RACE reads with MiXCR, giving one entry per CDR3 protein. Seen here are 140,000 to 150,000 distinct CDR3 sequences, roughly 3.3% observed once, and the top ten hold about 7.8%. The study's findings and limits: Weaker excess twin sharing was observed in beta out-of-frame sequences. Invariant cells of the MAIT and iNKT types might have partly distorted the zero-insertion analyses.

This chain joins TRBV11-3 and TRBJ1-1, with a tentative D call TRBD1 (6 bases). The source is a man aged 18 to 29 in good health. Sequencing input: memory T cells sorted from blood. As DNA, the CDR3 is TGTGCCAGCAGCTTTATGGGGGCGACTGCGAACACTGAAGCTTTCTTT. It encodes CASSFMGATANTEAFF.